These 24 T cell receptor beta chains were all obtained from the same sample, sequenced in a study of cytomegalovirus exposure and HLA in healthy donors. Profiling relied on immunoSEQ multiplex PCR, and the TCRdb table lists in-frame clones only, not all of them. Counted here are tens of thousands of clones, about 89% occurring once; the ten biggest clones make up 1.5% to 2%. Sequenced material: PBMCs. The receptors derive from a woman between 18 and 29 years old in good health and CMV-seronegative.

This clone was detected only once. CDR3 sequence: CASSARDRGLYYGYTF. In nucleotides, the CDR3 is TGTGCCAGCAGCGCCCGGGACAGGGGGCTGTACTATGGCTACACCTTC. The rearrangement uses TRBV5-5 and TRBJ1-2; TRBD1 agrees at 12 bases. J lost 3 bases, V lost 4 bases, and 7 bases had no gene match. The CDR3 contains 16 residues. The germline V gene has CDR1 SGHKS and CDR2 YYEKEE (reference sequence).

V is TRBV19 and J is TRBJ2-3, with 9 bases lining up with TRBD2. In germline, CDR1 is LNHDA, CDR2 SQIVND (reference sequence). CDR3 length: 16 residues. V shed 4 bases, J shed 3 bases, and the junction held 8 bases outside the gene matches. The CDR3 loop is CASSKTSGPRTDTQYF. CDR3 bases: TGTGCCAGTAGTAAGACTAGCGGCCCTAGGACAGATACGCAGTATTTT.

The rearrangement joins TRBV2 to TRBJ2-1; D is unclear. V lost 2 bases, J lost 11 bases, and 13 bases lay in between. The CDR3 runs to 13 residues. Germline CDR1 is SNHLY and CDR2 is FYNNEI. The CDR3 DNA sequence: TGTGCCAGCAGTGAACCTTTCACTCCAAAGCAGTTCTTC. Translated, it gives CASSEPFTPKQFF.

This clone is labeled medium-sized (0.01 to 0.1%). V is TRBV4-3 and J is TRBJ1-4, with TRBD1 identical over 11 bases. V lost 3 bases to trimming and J lost 8 bases; unmatched junction nucleotides: 8. Germline CDR1 LGHNA, CDR2 YSLEER. CDR3 length: 16 amino acids. The CDR3 nucleotides are TGCGCCAGCAGCCACGCCACCGGGACAGGGGGAGAAAAACTGTTTTTT. This encodes CASSHATGTGGEKLFF.

V is TRBV28 and J is TRBJ2-2; 8 bases are a match to TRBD2. With 6 bases clipped from V and 6 bases from J, the junction kept 6 bases outside the gene matches. The CDR3 covers 14 residues. Per the germline V gene, CDR1 is MDHEN and CDR2 is SYDVKM. This CDR3 is CASSPGGKAGELFF. CDR3 DNA: TGTGCCAGCAGCCCGGGGGGGAAGGCCGGGGAGCTGTTTTTT.

This chain uses TRBV30 with TRBJ2-2; 7 positions agree with TRBD1. In germline, CDR1 is GTSNPN, CDR2 SVGIG (reference sequence). The CDR3 extends over 15 amino acids. The CDR3: CAVSPRGFDTGELFF. DNA for the CDR3: TGTGCTGTCTCTCCCAGGGGGTTTGACACCGGGGAGCTGTTTTTT.

This chain links TRBV7-6 with TRBJ2-5, with 7 bases aligning to TRBD1. V gave up 4 bases and J gave up 2 bases; unmatched junction bases: 4. The length of the CDR3 is 14 residues. The germline V gene encodes CDR1 SGHVS and CDR2 FNYEAQ. The CDR3 DNA reads as TGTGCCAGCAGCTCCAGGACAGGTCAAGAGACCCAGTACTTC. Translated: CASSSRTGQETQYF.

The genes are TRBV30 and TRBJ2-7; D not resolved. The germline V and J ends were trimmed by 3 bases and 7 bases, with 16 bases remaining between them. This CDR3 region has 13 residues. The germline CDR1 and CDR2 sequences are GTSNPN and SVGIG (reference sequence). CDR3 sequence: CAWRGSSSREQYF. CDR3 DNA: TGTGCCTGGAGGGGCAGCAGTTCTCGGGAGCAGTACTTC.

This clone was observed a handful of times. This chain links TRBV5-1 with TRBJ1-6; the D gene is possibly TRBD1 (5 bases). Trimming stripped 4 bases from V and 9 bases from J, with 17 bases between. CDR3 length: 15 residues. From germline, CDR1 is SGHRS and CDR2 YFSETQ. The CDR3 sequence: CASSPYGQGGSPLHF. In DNA form, the CDR3 reads TGCGCCAGCAGCCCCTACGGGCAGGGAGGTTCACCCCTCCACTTT. Full variable domain (missing parts from reference TRBV5-1 and TRBJ1-6): KAGVTQTPRYLIKTRGQQVTLSCSPISGHRSVSWYQQTPGQGLQFLFEYFSETQRNKGNFPGRFSGRQFSNSRSEMNVSTLELGDSALYLCASSPYGQGGSPLHFGNGTRLTVT.

The genes are TRBV30 and TRBJ1-2; 7 nucleotides line up with TRBD1. The CDR3 sequence is 13 residues long. Germline trimming cut 5 bases from V and 3 bases from J; bases unmatched to any gene: 6. From germline, CDR1 is GTSNPN and CDR2 SVGIG (reference sequence). The CDR3 loop reads CAWFTGTDYGYTF. CDR3 bases: TGTGCCTGGTTCACCGGGACAGACTATGGCTACACCTTC.

This rearrangement joins TRBV30 to TRBJ1-1, with D hard to call. V lost 3 bases and J 1 base, leaving 12 bases between the germline ends. The CDR3 consists of 14 residues. Germline V CDR1 and CDR2: GTSNPN, SVGIG (reference sequence). This CDR3 reads CAWSLTTRNTEAFF. Written as DNA, the CDR3 is TGTGCCTGGAGCCTAACCACTAGGAACACTGAAGCTTTCTTT. The whole variable domain, remainder taken from reference TRBV30 and TRBJ1-1, is SQTIHQWPATLVQPVGSPLSLECTVEGTSNPNLYWYRQAAGRGLQLLFYSVGIGQISSEVPQNLSASRPQDRQFILSSKKLLLSDSGFYLCAWSLTTRNTEAFFGQGTRLTVV.

This rearrangement joins TRBV19 to TRBJ2-2; D is unclear. Germline values: CDR1 LNHDA, CDR2 SQIVND (reference sequence). The CDR3 is made up of 13 amino acids. The ends were cut back, 5 bases at V and 6 bases at J, with 10 bases in the middle. The CDR3: CASSLSGPGELFF. CDR3 in DNA: TGTGCCAGTAGTCTCAGTGGTCCCGGGGAGCTGTTTTTT. Full variable domain (rest looked up from reference TRBV19 and TRBJ2-2): DGGITQSPKYLFRKEGQNVTLSCEQNLNHDAMYWYRQDPGQGLRLIYYSQIVNDFQKGDIAEGYSVSREKKESFPLTVTSAQKNPTAFYLCASSLSGPGELFFGEGSRLTVL.

CDR3 region: CASSFRHSSGNTIYF. DNA of the CDR3: TGTGCCAGCAGCTTCCGACACTCCTCTGGAAACACCATATATTTT. The chain carries TRBV7-2 and TRBJ1-3; D remains unclear. The ends were cut back, 3 bases at V and 0 bases at J, with 9 bases in the middle. Germline-derived CDR1 and CDR2 are SGHTA and FQGNSA. The CDR3 is made up of 15 amino acids. Full variable domain (outside the CDR3, taken from reference TRBV7-2 and TRBJ1-3): GAGVSQSPSNKVTEKGKDVELRCDPISGHTALYWYRQSLGQGLEFLIYFQGNSAPDKSGLPSDRFSAERTGGSVSTLTIQRTQQEDSAVYLCASSFRHSSGNTIYFGEGSWLTVV.

The chain recombines TRBV7-2 with TRBJ2-1; 11 bases map to TRBD2. The CDR3 is 15 residues long. Trimming at V came to 6 bases and at J to 5 bases, leaving 6 bases not matched to a gene. The germline V gene encodes CDR1 SGHTA and CDR2 FQGNSA. The CDR3 is CASSSSGGTHNEQFF. As DNA, the CDR3 is TGTGCCAGCAGTTCTAGCGGGGGGACCCACAATGAGCAGTTCTTC.

The gene calls are TRBV27 and TRBJ2-7; 9 positions match TRBD1. Germline loops: CDR1 MNHEY, CDR2 SMNVEV (reference sequence). V gave up 6 bases and J gave up 5 bases; unmatched junction bases: 11. The CDR3 consists of 15 residues. DNA for the CDR3: TGTGCCAGCAGGGACTACTTACAGGGGGCTCACGAGCAGTACTTC. Amino acids: CASRDYLQGAHEQYF.

The chain carries TRBV9 and TRBJ2-2, with TRBD2 matching 9 bases. The germline V gene has CDR1 SGDLS and CDR2 YYNGEE. J was trimmed by 9 bases and V by 0 bases; bases with no gene match: 12. The CDR3 is 17 amino acids. CDR3 sequence (DNA): TGTGCCAGCAGCGTAGAGGGAGTAGCGGGGGCGGGCCGGGAGCTGTTTTTT. Its translation is CASSVEGVAGAGRELFF.

V is TRBV2 and J is TRBJ2-5, with 12 bases that match TRBD2. Germline-derived CDR1 and CDR2 are SNHLY and FYNNEI. V was clipped by 6 bases and J by 7 bases; unmatched bases: 9. This CDR3 has 15 residues. CDR3 loop: CASRGLAGRSGTQYF. In nucleotides, the CDR3 is TGTGCCAGCAGGGGACTAGCGGGTCGGAGTGGGACCCAGTACTTC.

The chain employs TRBV10-2 and TRBJ2-7, with 7 positions matching TRBD1. V shed 8 bases, J shed 1 base, and the junction held 8 bases outside the gene matches. The CDR3 has 14 amino acids. Germline V lookup: CDR1 WSHSY, CDR2 SAAADI. CDR3 coding DNA: TGCGCCAGCCAGACAGGGCAGCTATCCTACGAGCAGTACTTC. Translated, it gives CASQTGQLSYEQYF.

This clone was observed once. This specimen includes other DNA sequences encoding the same CDR3. For the CDR3, the DNA is TGTGCCTGGAGTGTGGGGGGGCGAGAGACCCAGTACTTC. It is translated as CAWSVGGRETQYF. J is TRBJ2-5 and V is TRBV30; possibly TRBD2 for D (7 bases). Germline CDR1 reads GTSNPN; CDR2 reads SVGIG (reference sequence). This CDR3 has 13 residues. V lost 0 bases and J 4 bases, leaving 9 bases between the germline ends. Full variable domain (rest looked up from reference TRBV30 and TRBJ2-5): SQTIHQWPATLVQPVGSPLSLECTVEGTSNPNLYWYRQAAGRGLQLLFYSVGIGQISSEVPQNLSASRPQDRQFILSSKKLLLSDSGFYLCAWSVGGRETQYFGPGTRLLVL.

This clone was observed a few times. This rearrangement joins TRBV19 to TRBJ1-2; 9 bases are a match to TRBD1. The CDR3 is 14 residues long. With 6 bases clipped from V and 9 bases from J, the junction kept 11 bases outside the gene matches. Looked up from germline, CDR1 is LNHDA and CDR2 is SQIVND (reference sequence). CDR3: CASRKTGGLLSYTF. In nucleotides, the CDR3 is TGTGCCAGTAGGAAGACAGGGGGTCTCCTAAGCTACACCTTC.

The chain links TRBV30 to TRBJ1-4; possible D gene TRBD1, 5 bases. Per germline, CDR1 GTSNPN and CDR2 SVGIG (reference sequence). V lost 3 bases and J 17 bases, leaving 13 bases between the germline ends. The CDR3 covers 10 residues. CDR3 protein: CAWRGAVTFF. In DNA, the CDR3 is TGTGCCTGGAGAGGGGCTGTCACTTTTTTT. The full variable domain, with the rest looked up from reference TRBV30 and TRBJ1-4, is SQTIHQWPATLVQPVGSPLSLECTVEGTSNPNLYWYRQAAGRGLQLLFYSVGIGQISSEVPQNLSASRPQDRQFILSSKKLLLSDSGFYLCAWRGAVTFFGSGTQLSVL.

The rearrangement joins TRBV7-6 to TRBJ1-2, with TRBD1 matching 10 bases. The CDR3 loop spans 16 amino acids. The V and J ends lost 5 bases and 2 bases, in that order; junction bases with no gene match: 8. Germline V CDR1 and CDR2: SGHVS, FNYEAQ. The CDR3 DNA sequence: TGTGCCAGCAGCCTCCGGGACAGGGGAACGAACTATGGCTACACCTTC. Amino acid sequence: CASSLRDRGTNYGYTF.

The CDR3 DNA reads TGTGCCAGTAGCGGGACAGCCGGGAACACTGAAGCTTTCTTT. This translates into CASSGTAGNTEAFF. The chain recombines TRBV19 with TRBJ1-1; 7 nucleotides match TRBD1. In germline, CDR1 is LNHDA, CDR2 SQIVND (reference sequence). The CDR3 is 14 amino acids. The ends lost 6 bases at V and 1 base at J; junction bases unmatched: 5. Complete variable domain (other parts from reference TRBV19 and TRBJ1-1): DGGITQSPKYLFRKEGQNVTLSCEQNLNHDAMYWYRQDPGQGLRLIYYSQIVNDFQKGDIAEGYSVSREKKESFPLTVTSAQKNPTAFYLCASSGTAGNTEAFFGQGTRLTVV.

This clone was observed a single time. V usage is TRBV6-4 and J usage is TRBJ2-1; 8 bases match TRBD2. The CDR3 is 16 amino acids. In germline, CDR1 is MRHNA, CDR2 SNTAGT. V lost 4 bases, J lost 3 bases, and 8 bases stayed unmatched. CDR3 DNA: TGTGCCAGCAGTGTTTCGGGGGGGAGTATCTACAATGAGCAGTTCTTC. Its protein is CASSVSGGSIYNEQFF.